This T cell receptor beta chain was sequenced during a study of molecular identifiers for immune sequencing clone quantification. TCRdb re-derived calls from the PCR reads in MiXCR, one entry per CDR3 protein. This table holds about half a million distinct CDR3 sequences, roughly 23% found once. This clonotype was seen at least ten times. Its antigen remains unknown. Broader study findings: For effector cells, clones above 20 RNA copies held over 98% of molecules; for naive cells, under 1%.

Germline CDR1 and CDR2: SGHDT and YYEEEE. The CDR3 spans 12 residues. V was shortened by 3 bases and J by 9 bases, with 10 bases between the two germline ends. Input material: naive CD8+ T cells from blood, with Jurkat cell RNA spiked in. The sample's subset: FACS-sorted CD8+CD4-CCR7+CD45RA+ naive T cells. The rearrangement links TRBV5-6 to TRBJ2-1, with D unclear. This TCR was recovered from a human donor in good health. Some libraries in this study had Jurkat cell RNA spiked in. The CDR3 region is CASSWGSSEQFF. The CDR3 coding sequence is TGTGCCAGCAGCTGGGGAAGTAGTGAGCAGTTCTTC.